This T cell receptor beta chain was captured in a study of control samples from healthy donors and cancer patients. Germline V CDR1 and CDR2: SEHNR, FQNEAQ (reference sequence). This CDR3 has 14 residues. V shed 2 bases and J shed 1 base, with 8 bases lying between them. Produced via immunoSEQ multiplex PCR; TCRdb's table is partial and in-frame only. The sample consists of about 160,000 clones, 80% to 95% of them appearing once. The clonotype was recovered from a woman aged 25 to 45 in good health. V gene TRBV7-9 combines with J gene TRBJ1-1; the D is unclear. Sample: blood. The chain's CDR3 is CASSLLGRNTEAFF. DNA of the CDR3: TGTGCCAGCAGCTTACTCGGCAGGAACACTGAAGCTTTCTTT.